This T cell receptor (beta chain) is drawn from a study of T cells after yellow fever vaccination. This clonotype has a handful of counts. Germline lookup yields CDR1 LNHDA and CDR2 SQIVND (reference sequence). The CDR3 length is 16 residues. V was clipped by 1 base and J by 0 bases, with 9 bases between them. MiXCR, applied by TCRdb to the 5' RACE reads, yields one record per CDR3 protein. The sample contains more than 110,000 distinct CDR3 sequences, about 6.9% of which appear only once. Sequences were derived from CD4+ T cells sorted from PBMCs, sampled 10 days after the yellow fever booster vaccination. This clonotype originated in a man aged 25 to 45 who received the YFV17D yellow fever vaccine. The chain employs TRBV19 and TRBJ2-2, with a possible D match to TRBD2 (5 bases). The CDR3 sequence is CASSIGRRANTGELFF. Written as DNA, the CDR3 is TGTGCCAGTAGTATAGGGAGGAGAGCGAACACCGGGGAGCTGTTTTTT.